These 16 T cell receptor beta chains came from one sample sequenced in a study of cytomegalovirus exposure and HLA in healthy donors. This PCR relied on a set of 60 Vbeta primers and 13 Jbeta primers. Only in-frame clones appear in the TCRdb table, and some are missing; sequencing was by immunoSEQ multiplex PCR. This sample carries fewer than 100,000 clones, with about 0.5% going to the ten biggest clones. The sequenced sample consisted of PBMCs. These receptor sequences come from a man aged 50 to 60 in good health and CMV-seronegative.

This rearrangement joins TRBV7-9 to TRBJ1-3; D is perhaps TRBD1 (5 bases). Germline V lookup: CDR1 SEHNR, CDR2 FQNEAQ (reference sequence). The CDR3 length is 14 residues. V shed 3 bases and J shed 7 bases, with 13 bases lying between them. DNA for the CDR3: TGTGCCAGCAGCTTGCCAGGGTACGGGAACACCATATATTTT. Its translation is CASSLPGYGNTIYF.

The V call is TRBV11-2, the J call TRBJ2-5; TRBD2 matches at 11 bases. The J call is doubtful: the DNA matches TRBJ2-7 better. The CDR3 spans 18 residues. The V gene's germline CDR1 is SGHAT and CDR2 FQNNGV. DNA for the CDR3: TGTGCCAGCAGCTTTGGGCCCGTTGGGACTAGCGGCTCCTACGAGCAGTACTTC. Translating it yields CASSFGPVGTSGSYEQYF.

The rearrangement links TRBV18 to TRBJ2-3, with D possibly being TRBD1 (6 bases). Germline CDR1 KGHSH, CDR2 LQKENI. With 1 base removed from V and 5 bases from J, the gap between germline ends came to 7 bases. CDR3 size: 13 residues. CDR3 sequence: CASSPHRVDTQYF. The CDR3 DNA reads TGTGCCAGCTCACCACACAGGGTAGATACGCAGTATTTT.

V gene TRBV9 combines with J gene TRBJ1-1; TRBD1 agrees at 7 bases. In germline, CDR1 is SGDLS, CDR2 YYNGEE. V gave up 0 bases and J gave up 6 bases; unmatched junction bases: 11. The CDR3 loop spans 16 amino acids. The CDR3 DNA reads TGTGCCAGCAGCGTAGTCCCCCGAGGTGACAGGGCTGAAGCTTTCTTT. Its translation is CASSVVPRGDRAEAFF. The entire variable domain, with the rest obtained from reference TRBV9 and TRBJ1-1, is as follows: DSGVTQTPKHLITATGQRVTLRCSPRSGDLSVYWYQQSLDQGLQFLIQYYNGEERAKGNILERFSAQQFPDLHSELNLSSLELGDSALYFCASSVVPRGDRAEAFFGQGTRLTVV.

J is TRBJ1-6 and V is TRBV6-5, with 8 nucleotides matching TRBD1. Looked up from germline, CDR1 is MNHEY and CDR2 is SVGAGI. The CDR3 loop spans 15 amino acids. J was trimmed by 7 bases and V by 6 bases; bases with no gene match: 8. The CDR3 DNA is TGTGCCAGCAGGGTACAGGGGGTACTGAATTCACCCCTCCACTTT. It yields the protein CASRVQGVLNSPLHF.

The gene calls are TRBV7-8 and TRBJ1-5; possible D gene TRBD1, 5 bases. The V and J ends lost 9 bases and 8 bases respectively, with 26 bases between them. CDR1 is SGHVS, CDR2 FQNEAQ, per germline. The CDR3 length is 16 residues. DNA of the CDR3: TGTGCCAGGGGGGGGACCCACACTCGCCGCATAAAGCCCCAGCATTTT. Its translation: CARGGTHTRRIKPQHF.

This chain joins TRBV9 and TRBJ2-1, with D perhaps TRBD2 (6 bases). There are 14 residues in the CDR3. V was pared by 0 bases and J by 5 bases, with 9 bases between. From germline, CDR1 is SGDLS and CDR2 YYNGEE. In DNA form, the CDR3 reads TGTGCCAGCAGCGTAGGGGCGGGGAACAATGAGCAGTTCTTC. Translated, it gives CASSVGAGNNEQFF.

The chain recombines TRBV27 with TRBJ2-7, with a tentative D call TRBD1 (6 bases). The CDR3 runs to 13 residues. The V gene's germline CDR1 is MNHEY and CDR2 SMNVEV (reference sequence). Between the trimmed V and J ends, which lost 5 bases and 3 bases, there was a span of 11 bases. The CDR3 DNA reads TGTGCCAGCAGTAAGGGGGATCACTACGAGCAGTACTTC. Residues: CASSKGDHYEQYF.

The chain combines TRBV18 with TRBJ1-3; D is perhaps TRBD1 (5 bases). The CDR3 contains 15 residues. V shed 5 bases and J shed 4 bases, with 15 bases lying between them. CDR1 and CDR2 from the germline V gene are KGHSH and LQKENI. This CDR3 reads CASSSGQVVGNTIYF. The CDR3 nucleotides are TGTGCCAGCTCATCCGGACAAGTAGTCGGAAACACCATATATTTT.

This chain joins TRBV6-4 and TRBJ1-2, with no clear D. CDR1 is MRHNA, CDR2 SNTAGT, per germline. Trimming removed 6 bases at V and 4 bases at J, with 12 bases between. The CDR3 runs 13 residues. The chain's CDR3 is CASSPLFGYGYTF. The CDR3 DNA is TGTGCCAGCAGCCCCCTCTTCGGCTATGGCTACACCTTC.

The chain is built from TRBV9 and TRBJ1-2, with D perhaps matching TRBD1 (6 bases). V was pared by 1 base and J by 6 bases, with 13 bases between. The CDR3 has 14 amino acids. Looked up from germline, CDR1 is SGDLS and CDR2 is YYNGEE. CDR3 sequence reads: CASSVSLRGNGYTF. CDR3 nucleotides: TGTGCCAGCAGCGTAAGTCTCAGGGGTAATGGCTACACCTTC.

The chain couples TRBV7-9 to TRBJ2-2, with D perhaps TRBD1 (6 bases). The CDR3 extends over 16 amino acids. CDR1 is SEHNR, CDR2 FQNEAQ, per germline (reference sequence). V lost 4 bases and J lost 1, with 13 bases in between. This chain's CDR3 is CASSSPSGQNTGELFF. The CDR3 bases are TGTGCCAGCAGCTCACCCTCGGGACAGAACACCGGGGAGCTGTTTTTT.

The V gene is TRBV2, the J gene TRBJ2-1; D gene ambiguous. The CDR3 sequence is 11 residues long. Trimming stripped 9 bases from V and 6 bases from J, with 9 bases between. CDR1 is SNHLY, CDR2 FYNNEI, per germline. The CDR3 DNA follows: TGTGCCAGTCTATTTATCAATGAGCAGTTCTTC. It yields the protein CASLFINEQFF. The whole variable domain, filled in from reference TRBV2 and TRBJ2-1, reads EPEVTQTPSHQVTQMGQEVILRCVPISNHLYFYWYRQILGQKVEFLVSFYNNEISEKSEIFDDQFSVERPDGSNFTLKIRSTKLEDSAMYFCASLFINEQFFGPGTRLTVL.

The rearrangement uses TRBV9 and TRBJ2-1, with 7 positions matching TRBD1. J gave up 7 bases and V 0 bases, and 7 bases lay outside the gene matches. Germline CDR1 is SGDLS and CDR2 is YYNGEE. The CDR3 totals 15 residues. CDR3 sequence reads: CASSVGQGVGNEQFF. CDR3 DNA: TGTGCCAGCAGCGTAGGACAGGGAGTCGGGAATGAGCAGTTCTTC.

For the CDR3, the DNA is TGTGCCAGCAGTGGACAGGGAATATTGGGCGAAAAACTGTTTTTT. This gives the protein CASSGQGILGEKLFF. This rearrangement joins TRBV6-1 to TRBJ1-4, with 7 positions matching TRBD1. CDR3 length: 15 amino acids. The V and J ends lost 4 bases and 8 bases, in that order; junction bases with no gene match: 10. CDR1 and CDR2 (germline): MNHNS, SASEGT.

This chain connects TRBV5-1 to TRBJ1-1, with D unclear. The germline CDR1 and CDR2 sequences are SGHRS and YFSETQ. This CDR3 has 13 residues. With 5 bases removed from V and 2 bases from J, the gap between germline ends came to 10 bases. CDR3 nucleotides: TGCGCCAGCAGACCGAAGCGCAACACTGAAGCTTTCTTT. It yields the protein CASRPKRNTEAFF.